This TCR beta chain was retrieved from a study of T cells after yellow fever vaccination. Notes on the study in general: Abundant bulk-derived clonotypes could contaminate FACS-sorted repertoires. The secondary T-cell response peaked on day 5, not day 15, but was weaker.

Synthesis of TCR cDNA relied on 5'RACE template switching, which attached a universal primer site and UMIs. MiXCR, applied by TCRdb to the 5' RACE reads, yields one record per CDR3 protein. Among about 250,000 distinct CDR3 sequences listed, 3.6% were seen once. This clonotype was recorded many times. Its antigen is unknown. The CDR3 is 14 amino acids. The V gene's germline CDR1 is LNHDA and CDR2 SQIVND (reference sequence). V was clipped by 7 bases and J by 6 bases, with 17 bases between them. This sequence originates from a man aged 18 to 35 who received the YFV17D yellow fever vaccine. This specimen consisted of PBMCs, obtained 15 days after the yellow fever booster vaccination. V usage is TRBV19 and J usage is TRBJ2-3, with a tentative D call TRBD2 (7 bases). The CDR3 loop reads CASTPNAGADTQYF. CDR3 nucleotide sequence: TGTGCCAGTACCCCAAATGCGGGGGCGGATACGCAGTATTTT.